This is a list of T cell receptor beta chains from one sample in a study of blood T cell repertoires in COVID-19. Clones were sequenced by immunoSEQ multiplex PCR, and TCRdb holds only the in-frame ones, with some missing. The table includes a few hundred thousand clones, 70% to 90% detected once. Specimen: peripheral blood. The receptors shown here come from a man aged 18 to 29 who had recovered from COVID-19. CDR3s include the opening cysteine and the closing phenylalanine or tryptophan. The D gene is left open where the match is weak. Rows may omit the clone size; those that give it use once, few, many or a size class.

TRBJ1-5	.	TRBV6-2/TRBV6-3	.	TGTGCCAGCAGTTACCCTTTCGAGACAGAGATTAGCAATCAGCCCCAGCATTTT	CASSYPFETEISNQPQHF
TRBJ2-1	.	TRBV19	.	TGTGCCAGTAGTGTATTAGATAACGTTTACAATGAGCAGTTCTTC	CASSVLDNVYNEQFF
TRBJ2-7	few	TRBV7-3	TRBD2	TGTGCCAGCAGCCTTGGGGGAGGGCCACTCTACGAGCAGTACTTC	CASSLGGGPLYEQYF
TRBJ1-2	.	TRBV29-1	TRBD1	TGCAGCTTCGGACAGGGGACTGGCTACACCTTC	CSFGQGTGYTF
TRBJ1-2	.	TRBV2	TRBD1	TGTGCCAGCAGTGAACGGACAGGGGGCGTCGGTGGCTACACCTTC	CASSERTGGVGGYTF
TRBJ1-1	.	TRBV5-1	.	TGCGCCAGCAGCTTACAGGATAACACTGAAGCTTTCTTT	CASSLQDNTEAFF
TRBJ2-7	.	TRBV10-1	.	TGCGCCAGCAGTTTGGGAGGTAGTTACGAGCAGTACTTC	CASSLGGSYEQYF
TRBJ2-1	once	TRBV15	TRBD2	TGTGCCACCAGCAGAGATTGGAGCGGGAGCTCCTACAATGAGCAGTTCTTC	CATSRDWSGSSYNEQFF
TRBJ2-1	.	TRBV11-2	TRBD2	TGTGCCAGCAGCAGGCCGCGAGGAGCGGGGGGGAAAAACAATGAGCAGTTCTTC	CASSRPRGAGGKNNEQFF
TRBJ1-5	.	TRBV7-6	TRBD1	TGTGCCAGCAGCTTACATCAACAGGGGTTTAGCAATCAGCCCCAGCATTTT	CASSLHQQGFSNQPQHF
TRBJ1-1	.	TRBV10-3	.	TGTGCCATCAGTGAGTCGCTGGGGGGAGAAGCTTTCTTT	CAISESLGGEAFF
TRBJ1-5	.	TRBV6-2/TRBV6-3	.	TGTGCCAGCAGTTACGGAGGAGAGAACAATCAGCCCCAGCATTTT	CASSYGGENNQPQHF
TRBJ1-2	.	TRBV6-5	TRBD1	TGTGCCAGCAGCAACGACAGGGGTCGCTATGGCTACACCTTC	CASSNDRGRYGYTF
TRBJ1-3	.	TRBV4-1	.	TGCGCCAGCAGCCAAGCCATCTACTACTCTGGAAACACCATATATTTT	CASSQAIYYSGNTIYF
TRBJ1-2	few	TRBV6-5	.	TGTGCCAGCAGCCCCCCGGCGGGGAATGGCTACACCTTC	CASSPPAGNGYTF
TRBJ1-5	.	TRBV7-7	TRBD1	TGTGCCAGCAGGCGGACAGGGGAGAGCAATCAGCCCCAGCATTTT	CASRRTGESNQPQHF
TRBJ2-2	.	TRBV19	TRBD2	TGTGCCGGCGGGACTACCAACACCGGGGAGCTGTTTTTT	CAGGTTNTGELFF
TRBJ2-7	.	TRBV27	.	TGTGCCAGCAGTGCGGAGGCGGCATACGAGCAGTACTTC	CASSAEAAYEQYF
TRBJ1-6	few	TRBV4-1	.	TGCGCCAGCAGCCAAGGGCAGGGTCCCTATTCACCCCTCCACTTT	CASSQGQGPYSPLHF
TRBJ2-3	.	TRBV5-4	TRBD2	TGTGCCAGCAGCGTGGATAGCGGGAGCACAGATACGCAGTATTTT	CASSVDSGSTDTQYF
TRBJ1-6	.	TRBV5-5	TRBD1	TGTGCCAGCAGAGCACCGGGGACAGGGGAAGATTCACCCCTCCACTTT	CASRAPGTGEDSPLHF
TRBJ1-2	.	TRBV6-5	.	TGTGCCAGCAAATCCGTCTATGGCTACACCTTC	CASKSVYGYTF
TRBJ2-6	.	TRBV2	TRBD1	TGTGCCAGCAGTGATCTCCGAGGGGGCAAGTCTGGGGCCAACGTCCTGACTTTC	CASSDLRGGKSGANVLTF
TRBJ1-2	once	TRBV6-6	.	TGTGCCAGCAGTTCCCTCGACTCGTTCGACTATGGCTACACCTTC	CASSSLDSFDYGYTF
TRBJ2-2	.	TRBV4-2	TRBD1	TGTGCCAGCAGCCAACAACAGGGGGCTACTACCGGGGAGCTGTTTTTT	CASSQQQGATTGELFF
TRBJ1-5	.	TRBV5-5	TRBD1	TGTGCCAGCAGCCCGGGACAGGGGGCGGCTGTGGGACAGCCCCAGCATTTT	CASSPGQGAAVGQPQHF
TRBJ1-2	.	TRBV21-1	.	TGTGCCAGCAGCAAAGAGGAAGGGGATTATGGCTACACCTTC	CASSKEEGDYGYTF
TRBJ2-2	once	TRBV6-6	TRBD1	TGTGCCAGCAGTTACCGGGACAGGGACACCGGGGAGCTGTTTTTT	CASSYRDRDTGELFF
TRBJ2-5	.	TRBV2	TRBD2	TGTGCCAGCAGTGAGGGTTTAGCGGGAGGGCCTTGGGAGACCCAGTACTTC	CASSEGLAGGPWETQYF
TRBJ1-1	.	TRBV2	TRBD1	TGTGCCAGCAGTGATTTGACAGGGGGGACTGAAGCTTTCTTT	CASSDLTGGTEAFF
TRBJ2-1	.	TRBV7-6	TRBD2	TGTGCCAGCACTAGCGGGGGATCCTACAATGAGCAGTTCTTC	CASTSGGSYNEQFF
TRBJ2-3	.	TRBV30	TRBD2	TGTGCCTGGAGCCTGGGAGTAGCGGGAGGGGCGGGCCCAGATACGCAGTATTTT	CAWSLGVAGGAGPDTQYF
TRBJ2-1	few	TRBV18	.	TGTGCCAGCTCGTACCGACTCCCCGATGAGCAGTTCTTC	CASSYRLPDEQFF
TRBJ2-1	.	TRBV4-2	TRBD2	TGTGCCAGCAGCCAAGTACCCAGCGGGGACTACAATGAGCAGTTCTTC	CASSQVPSGDYNEQFF
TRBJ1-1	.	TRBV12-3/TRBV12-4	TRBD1	TGTGCCAGCAGTCGGACAGGGTTGGAGTCTTTCTTT	CASSRTGLESFF
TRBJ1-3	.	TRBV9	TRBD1	TGTGCCAGCAGCGAACAGGGGGCTGGAAACACCATATATTTT	CASSEQGAGNTIYF
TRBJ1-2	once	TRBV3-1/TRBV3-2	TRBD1	TGTGCCAGCAGCGACAGGGTTGGCTACACCTTC	CASSDRVGYTF
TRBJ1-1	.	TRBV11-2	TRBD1	TGTGCCAGCAGCCTTACGGCCGGGACAGGGAGATTCGGCACTGAAGCTTTCTTT	CASSLTAGTGRFGTEAFF
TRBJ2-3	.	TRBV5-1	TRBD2	TGCGCCAGCAGCCTCAGGCGGGGGGGCTGGGATACGCAGTATTTT	CASSLRRGGWDTQYF
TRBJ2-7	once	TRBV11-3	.	TGTGCCAGCCCCCGGAGGTGGGGGCCCGAAGGCCACGAGCAGTACTTC	CASPRRWGPEGHEQYF
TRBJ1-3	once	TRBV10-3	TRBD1	TGTGCCACCGTGCCGACCTCCGGGGACAGAGGAAACACCATATATTTT	CATVPTSGDRGNTIYF
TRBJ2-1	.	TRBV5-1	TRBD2	TGCGCCAGCAGCCCCCGGACTAGCGACTACAATGAGCAGTTCTTC	CASSPRTSDYNEQFF
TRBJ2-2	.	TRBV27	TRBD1	TGTGCCAGCAGTTCAGGGGGCTACACCGGGGAGCTGTTTTTT	CASSSGGYTGELFF
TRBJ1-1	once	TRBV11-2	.	TGTGCCAGCAGCTTATCGCAGGGCACTGAAGCTTTCTTT	CASSLSQGTEAFF
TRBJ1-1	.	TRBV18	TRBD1	TGTGCCAGCTCACCGGGACAGGGGGCGGGGGACACTGAAGCTTTCTTT	CASSPGQGAGDTEAFF
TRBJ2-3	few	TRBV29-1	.	TGCAGCGTTCTGAGTCGGACAGATACGCAGTATTTT	CSVLSRTDTQYF
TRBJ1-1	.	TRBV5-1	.	TGCGCCAGCAGCTTGGTGTTCGGGACAACCAACACTGAAGCTTTCTTT	CASSLVFGTTNTEAFF
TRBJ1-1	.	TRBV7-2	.	TGTGCCAGCAGTGTCTTTTTGAACACTGAAGCTTTCTTT	CASSVFLNTEAFF
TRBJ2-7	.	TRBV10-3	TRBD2	TGTGCCATCAGAAACGGGACTAGCGGCAACGAGCAGTACTTC	CAIRNGTSGNEQYF
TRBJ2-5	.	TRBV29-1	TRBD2	TGCAGCGGCGGGGAGGGGCAGAAAGAGACCCAGTACTTC	CSGGEGQKETQYF
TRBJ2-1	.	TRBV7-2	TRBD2	TGTGCCAGCAGCGGGCGGGCTAGCGGGTACAATGAGCAGTTCTTC	CASSGRASGYNEQFF
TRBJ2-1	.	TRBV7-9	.	TGTGCCAGCAGCCTAGTCCGGGACACCTACAATGAGCAGTTCTTC	CASSLVRDTYNEQFF
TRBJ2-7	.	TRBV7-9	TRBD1	TGTGCCAGCAGCACCCGACAGGGAGTCCCCTACGAGCAGTACTTC	CASSTRQGVPYEQYF